These T cell receptor beta chains were read from a single sample in a study of cytomegalovirus exposure and HLA in healthy donors. The data were produced by immunoSEQ multiplex PCR, yet TCRdb's version contains in-frame clones alone and is incomplete. The sample has under 150,000 clones; 65% to 85% are singletons. The sequenced sample consisted of PBMCs. All receptors derive from a woman in her 40s in good health and CMV-seropositive. The conserved cysteine and the conserved F or W are not part of the CDR3 here. Fields, in order: V gene, CDR3 length, J gene, CDR3 protein.

TRBV19	13	TRBJ2-2	ASHRGRLDTGELF
TRBV28	13	TRBJ2-4	ASSPGGMTKNIQY
TRBV18	16	TRBJ1-5	ASSVIRTGGDPNQPQH
TRBV28	18	TRBJ2-6	ASRTFPGLAANSGANVLT
TRBV9	12	TRBJ1-1	ASSAGNLNTEAF
TRBV28	15	TRBJ1-1	ASTTWGRGKKTTEAF
TRBV5-6	10	TRBJ2-7	ASSLGGIEQY
TRBV7-9	13	TRBJ1-1	ASSLAGRRNTEAF
TRBV30	12	TRBJ2-5	ALVSGVYQETQY
TRBV14	11	TRBJ1-6	ASSYGGISPLH
TRBV14	13	TRBJ2-5	ASSPRQATGETQY
TRBV5-1	12	TRBJ2-7	ASSLTGQAGEQY
TRBV10-3	11	TRBJ1-1	AISGTANTEAF
TRBV21-1	12	TRBJ2-1	ASSTRDSHNEQF
TRBV19	14	TRBJ2-6	ASTRGGGHGANVLT
TRBV4-2	14	TRBJ2-1	ASSQVSVVTMNEQF
TRBV6-5	12	TRBJ1-5	ASSPRQANGPQH
TRBV4-2	14	TRBJ2-1	ASSQTAGGSYNEQF
TRBV25-1	13	TRBJ2-1	ASSKAGGSYNEQF
TRBV28	12	TRBJ1-1	ASSLGQGAHEAF
TRBV7-2	14	TRBJ1-2	ASSLERAGGNYGYT
TRBV6-1	10	TRBJ1-1	ASNQDRGRAF
TRBV7-9	13	TRBJ2-5	ASSPRLGTRETQY
TRBV6-5	12	TRBJ1-4	ASSYSSAGQKLF
TRBV27	17	TRBJ2-3	ASSPLAPGGAYGTDTQY
TRBV27	16	TRBJ1-5	ASSPKLYRTDSNQPQH
TRBV6-5	11	-	ASRLTDTYEQY
TRBV7-9	12	TRBJ2-7	ASSPGDRTYEQY
TRBV30	12	-	AWSAGLPGYEQY
TRBV6-5	13	TRBJ2-2	ASRRTGLNTGELF
TRBV6-5	12	TRBJ2-7	ASTHPGRTYEQY
TRBV5-4	14	TRBJ2-4	ASSLGQGVAKNIQY
TRBV5-5	12	TRBJ2-2	ASSLLAGTGELF
TRBV13	15	TRBJ2-1	ASSLEGLAESFNEQF
TRBV7-3	13	TRBJ1-2	ASSLTGDRGSGYT
TRBV11-3	13	TRBJ2-1	ASSLAGGTYNEQF
TRBV5-6	11	TRBJ2-2	ASSLERAGELF
TRBV30	13	TRBJ1-2	AWSDRLLVTYGYT
TRBV18	14	TRBJ2-1	ASSIFRQGQGNEQF
TRBV7-9	13	TRBJ1-2	ASSLAGQFKDGYT
TRBV10-3	15	TRBJ2-7	AISARDRGRKSYEQY
TRBV6-5	13	TRBJ2-7	ASSYSSGGFYEQY
TRBV30	10	TRBJ2-7	AWNKRTYEQY
TRBV29-1	11	TRBJ1-1	SVVSGKGTEAF
TRBV5-4	12	TRBJ1-2	ASSAQQGNYGYT